The 4 T cell receptor beta chains in this list originate from one sample, sequenced in a study of blood T cell repertoires in COVID-19. Assay used: immunoSEQ multiplex PCR; TCRdb lists only in-frame clones, some missing. Among a few hundred thousand clones, roughly 91% were seen once, and the ten largest hold 2.5% to 3%. The specimen was PBMCs or T cells enriched from blood (not recorded which). The receptors were gathered from a woman in her forties or fifties who had been exposed to COVID-19.

This chain uses TRBV5-4 with TRBJ1-1, with D possibly being TRBD1 (6 bases). V lost 0 bases and J lost 1, with 10 bases in between. The CDR3 is 15 residues long. In germline, CDR1 is SGHNT, CDR2 YYREEE (reference sequence). The CDR3 spells CASSLEQGRNTEAFF. CDR3 coding DNA: TGTGCCAGCAGCTTGGAACAGGGCCGGAACACTGAAGCTTTCTTT.

This chain joins TRBV15 and TRBJ1-1; 7 nucleotides line up with TRBD1. The CDR3 sequence is 15 residues long. V gave up 3 bases and J gave up 4 bases; unmatched junction bases: 8. Germline V CDR1 and CDR2: LNHNV, YYDKDF (reference sequence). The CDR3 DNA sequence: TGTGCCACCAGCAGCGACAGGGACTTAGGCACTGAAGCTTTCTTT. The encoded protein is CATSSDRDLGTEAFF.

The gene calls are TRBV7-2 and TRBJ2-1; 8 bases match TRBD2. Per the germline V gene, CDR1 is SGHTA and CDR2 is FQGNSA. The CDR3 runs to 14 residues. V shed 1 base, J shed 9 bases, and the junction held 5 bases outside the gene matches. The CDR3 loop reads CASSLGGGPGEQFF. In DNA, the CDR3 is TGTGCCAGCAGCTTAGGCGGGGGGCCGGGTGAGCAGTTCTTC.

J is TRBJ2-1 and V is TRBV9; D not resolved. V lost 0 bases and J lost 2, with 6 bases in between. Germline assignment: CDR1 SGDLS and CDR2 YYNGEE. There are 14 residues in the CDR3. The CDR3 here is CASSVEETYNEQFF. The CDR3 nucleotides are TGTGCCAGCAGCGTAGAAGAGACCTACAATGAGCAGTTCTTC. Complete variable domain (other parts from reference TRBV9 and TRBJ2-1): DSGVTQTPKHLITATGQRVTLRCSPRSGDLSVYWYQQSLDQGLQFLIQYYNGEERAKGNILERFSAQQFPDLHSELNLSSLELGDSALYFCASSVEETYNEQFFGPGTRLTVL.